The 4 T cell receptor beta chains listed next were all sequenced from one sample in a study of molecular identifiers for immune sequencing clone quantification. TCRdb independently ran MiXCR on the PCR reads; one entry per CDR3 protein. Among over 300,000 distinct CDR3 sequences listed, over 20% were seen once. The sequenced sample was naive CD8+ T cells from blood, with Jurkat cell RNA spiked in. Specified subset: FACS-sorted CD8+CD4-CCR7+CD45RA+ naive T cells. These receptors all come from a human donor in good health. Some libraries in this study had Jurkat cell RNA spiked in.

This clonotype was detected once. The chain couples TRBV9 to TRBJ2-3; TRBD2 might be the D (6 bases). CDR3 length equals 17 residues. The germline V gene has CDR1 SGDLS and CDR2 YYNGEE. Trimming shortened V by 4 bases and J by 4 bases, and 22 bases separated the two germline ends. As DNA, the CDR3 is TGTGCCAGCAGCCCCGGTCTAGCGAGAGTAGTCGCAGATACGCAGTATTTT. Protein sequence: CASSPGLARVVADTQYF.

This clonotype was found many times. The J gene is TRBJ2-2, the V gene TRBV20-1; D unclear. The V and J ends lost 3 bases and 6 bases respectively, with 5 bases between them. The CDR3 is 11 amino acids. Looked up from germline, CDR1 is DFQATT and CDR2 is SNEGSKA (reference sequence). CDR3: CSASGPGELFF. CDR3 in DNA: TGCAGTGCTAGTGGGCCCGGGGAGCTGTTTTTT.

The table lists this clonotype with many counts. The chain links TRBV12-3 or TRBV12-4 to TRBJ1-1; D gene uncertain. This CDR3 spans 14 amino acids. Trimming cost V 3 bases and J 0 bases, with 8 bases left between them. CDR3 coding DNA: TGTGCCAGCAGTTTCGGTCAGCTGAACACTGAAGCTTTCTTT. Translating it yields CASSFGQLNTEAFF.

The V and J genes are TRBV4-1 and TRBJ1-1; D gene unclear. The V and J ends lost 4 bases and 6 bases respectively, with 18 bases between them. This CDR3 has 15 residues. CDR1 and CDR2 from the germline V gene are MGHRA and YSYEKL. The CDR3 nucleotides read TGCGCCAGCAGCCCCGTCTTGACAACGCACCCTGAAGCTTTCTTT. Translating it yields CASSPVLTTHPEAFF.